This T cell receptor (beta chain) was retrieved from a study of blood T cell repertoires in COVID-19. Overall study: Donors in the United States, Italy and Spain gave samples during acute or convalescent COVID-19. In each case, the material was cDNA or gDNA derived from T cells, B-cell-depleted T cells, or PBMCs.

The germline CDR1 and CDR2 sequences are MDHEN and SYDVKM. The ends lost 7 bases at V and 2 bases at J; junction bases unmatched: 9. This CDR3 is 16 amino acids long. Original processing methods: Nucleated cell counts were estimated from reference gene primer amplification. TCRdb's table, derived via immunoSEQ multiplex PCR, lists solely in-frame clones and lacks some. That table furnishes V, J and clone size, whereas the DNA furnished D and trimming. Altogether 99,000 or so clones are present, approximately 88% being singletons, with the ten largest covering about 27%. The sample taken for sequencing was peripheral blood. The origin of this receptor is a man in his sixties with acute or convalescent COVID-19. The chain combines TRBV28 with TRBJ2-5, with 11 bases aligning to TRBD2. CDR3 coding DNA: TGTGCCAGCACCACCCTAGCGGGAGGTTGGCAAGAGACCCAGTACTTC. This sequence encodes CASTTLAGGWQETQYF.